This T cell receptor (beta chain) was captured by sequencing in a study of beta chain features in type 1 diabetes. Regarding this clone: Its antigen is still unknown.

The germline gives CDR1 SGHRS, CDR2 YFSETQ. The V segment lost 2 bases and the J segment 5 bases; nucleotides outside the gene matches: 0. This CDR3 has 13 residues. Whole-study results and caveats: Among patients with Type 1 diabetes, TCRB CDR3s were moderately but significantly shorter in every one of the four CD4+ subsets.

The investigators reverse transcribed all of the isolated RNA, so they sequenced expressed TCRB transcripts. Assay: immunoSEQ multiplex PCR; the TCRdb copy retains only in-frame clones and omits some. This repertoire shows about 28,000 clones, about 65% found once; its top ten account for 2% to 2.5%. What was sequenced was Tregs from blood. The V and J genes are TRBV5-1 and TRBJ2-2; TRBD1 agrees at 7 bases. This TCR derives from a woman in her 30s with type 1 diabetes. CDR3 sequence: CASSLQGTGELFF. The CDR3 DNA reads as TGCGCCAGCAGCTTACAGGGGACCGGGGAGCTGTTTTTT.